This T cell receptor beta chain emerged from a study of blood T cell repertoires in COVID-19. As for the study in general: Sites in the United States, Italy and Spain provided acute and convalescent COVID-19 samples. Sample material is recorded as cDNA or gDNA derived from T cells, B-cell-depleted T cells, or PBMCs.

This CDR3 is 16 amino acids long. V shed 1 base and J 1 base; nucleotides not matched to a gene: 4. Germline assignment: CDR1 SGHDT and CDR2 YYEEEE. TCRdb's copy holds only in-frame clones and misses some; the assay was immunoSEQ multiplex PCR. The data show over 350,000 clones, with 80% to 95% seen just once and about 0.9% held by the top ten. The TCR comes from a woman in her forties who had been exposed to COVID-19. The rearrangement links TRBV5-6 to TRBJ2-1; 8 bases fit TRBD2. Sequenced sample: PBMCs or T cells enriched from blood (not recorded which). The CDR3 spells CASSLQGGRSYNEQFF. CDR3 sequence (DNA): TGTGCCAGCAGCTTGCAGGGCGGGAGGTCCTACAATGAGCAGTTCTTC.